A selection of T cell receptor beta chains follows, all from one sample in a study of identical twins. TCRdb re-analysed the 5' RACE reads in MiXCR, keeping a single row per CDR3 protein. This table has fewer than 900,000 distinct CDR3 sequences, 21% appearing once. This sample was shared with a second study, whose subject was T cells expressing NK-cell markers.

The sample was PBMCs. The receptor source for this set is a woman between 18 and 29 years old in good health. CDR3s include the opening cysteine and the closing phenylalanine or tryptophan. D genes are given only for firm matches. Clone size is shown for a subset of rows, as once, few, many or a class of expanded clone.

j_gene: TRBJ2-3; v_gene: TRBV12-5; abundance: NA; d_gene: NA; len: 13; CDR3nt: TGTGCTAGTGGTTTAGGGAACACAGATACGCAGTATTTT; CDR3aa: CASGLGNTDTQYF
j_gene: TRBJ1-1; v_gene: TRBV3-1; abundance: many; d_gene: NA; len: 12; CDR3nt: TGTGCCAGCAGCCAACTGAACACTGAAGCTTTCTTT; CDR3aa: CASSQLNTEAFF
j_gene: TRBJ2-6; v_gene: TRBV6-1; abundance: few; d_gene: NA; len: 15; CDR3nt: TGTGCCAGCAGGAGATCGGTGGCTGGGGCCAACGTCCTGACTTTC; CDR3aa: CASRRSVAGANVLTF
j_gene: TRBJ1-2; v_gene: TRBV5-1; abundance: NA; d_gene: NA; len: 14; CDR3nt: TGCGCCAGCAGCTTGCTGGACAGTAACTATGGCTACACCTTC; CDR3aa: CASSLLDSNYGYTF
j_gene: TRBJ2-2; v_gene: TRBV7-3; abundance: few; d_gene: NA; len: 14; CDR3nt: TGTGCCAGCAGCTTAAATATGCAAACCGGGGAGCTGTTTTTT; CDR3aa: CASSLNMQTGELFF
j_gene: TRBJ2-2; v_gene: TRBV7-9; abundance: NA; d_gene: NA; len: 13; CDR3nt: TGTGCCAGCAGCCCCGCGGTAACCGGGGAGCTGTTTTTT; CDR3aa: CASSPAVTGELFF
j_gene: TRBJ2-7; v_gene: TRBV20-1; abundance: few; d_gene: NA; len: 17; CDR3nt: TGCAGTGCTAGAGATCTTTTTTCCGGGGGGCGGTCCTACGAGCAGTACTTC; CDR3aa: CSARDLFSGGRSYEQYF
j_gene: TRBJ2-1; v_gene: TRBV12-5; abundance: NA; d_gene: NA; len: 15; CDR3nt: TGTGCTAGTGCCCCGGTAAGGCCATCCTACAATGAGCAGTTCTTC; CDR3aa: CASAPVRPSYNEQFF
j_gene: TRBJ2-1; v_gene: TRBV5-5; abundance: many; d_gene: TRBD2; len: 15; CDR3nt: TGTGCCAGCATCGAGACTAGCGGGCGTTACAATGAGCAGTTCTTC; CDR3aa: CASIETSGRYNEQFF
j_gene: TRBJ2-7; v_gene: TRBV29-1; abundance: many; d_gene: NA; len: 12; CDR3nt: TGCAGCGTTGGAGGCCAGGGTCAAGGGCAGTACTTC; CDR3aa: CSVGGQGQGQYF
j_gene: TRBJ2-7; v_gene: TRBV2; abundance: NA; d_gene: NA; len: 13; CDR3nt: TGTGCCAGCGCTATCGACGGAACCTACGAGCAGTACTTC; CDR3aa: CASAIDGTYEQYF
j_gene: TRBJ2-1; v_gene: TRBV6-2/TRBV6-3; abundance: NA; d_gene: NA; len: 15; CDR3nt: TGTGCCAGCAGTCCCCGGCGGACTATATACAATGAGCAGTTCTTC; CDR3aa: CASSPRRTIYNEQFF
j_gene: TRBJ2-1; v_gene: TRBV18; abundance: few; d_gene: NA; len: 13; CDR3nt: TGTGCCAGCTCCCGGAGCAGGGACAATGAGCAGTTCTTC; CDR3aa: CASSRSRDNEQFF
j_gene: TRBJ2-1; v_gene: TRBV5-1; abundance: NA; d_gene: TRBD2; len: 17; CDR3nt: TGCGCCAGCAGCTCGACTAGCGGGAGAGGTAACTACAATGAGCAGTTCTTC; CDR3aa: CASSSTSGRGNYNEQFF
j_gene: TRBJ1-4; v_gene: TRBV6-5; abundance: many; d_gene: NA; len: 16; CDR3nt: TGTGCCAGCAGTTACGGACTCCAGGGGCTCAATGAAAAACTGTTTTTT; CDR3aa: CASSYGLQGLNEKLFF
j_gene: TRBJ2-5; v_gene: TRBV29-1; abundance: many; d_gene: NA; len: 13; CDR3nt: TGCAGCGTTGTGGGACAATTGGAAGAGACCCAGTACTTC; CDR3aa: CSVVGQLEETQYF
j_gene: TRBJ1-1; v_gene: TRBV25-1; abundance: NA; d_gene: NA; len: 11; CDR3nt: TGTGCCAGCAAGAGGGGCCCCGGGGCTTTCTTT; CDR3aa: CASKRGPGAFF
j_gene: TRBJ1-5; v_gene: TRBV9; abundance: few; d_gene: NA; len: 16; CDR3nt: TGTGCCAGCAGCCCGAGGACAAGGCCTAGCAATCAGCCCCAGCATTTT; CDR3aa: CASSPRTRPSNQPQHF
j_gene: TRBJ2-7; v_gene: TRBV3-1; abundance: many; d_gene: NA; len: 13; CDR3nt: TGTGCCAGCAGGGCGGACTCGGGGTACGAGCAGTACTTC; CDR3aa: CASRADSGYEQYF
j_gene: TRBJ2-7; v_gene: TRBV5-5; abundance: NA; d_gene: NA; len: 15; CDR3nt: TGTGCCAGCAGCTTGGCCGGGACGGCAGACTACGAGCAGTACTTC; CDR3aa: CASSLAGTADYEQYF
j_gene: TRBJ1-5; v_gene: TRBV5-8; abundance: few; d_gene: TRBD1; len: 15; CDR3nt: TGTGCCAGCAGCTCGGGACAGGTGAGCAATCAGCCCCAGCATTTT; CDR3aa: CASSSGQVSNQPQHF
j_gene: TRBJ1-1; v_gene: TRBV27; abundance: few; d_gene: TRBD1; len: 15; CDR3nt: TGTGCCAGCAGTTCTCTCAGGGGGGCGTCCGGCCCTGCTTTCTTT; CDR3aa: CASSSLRGASGPAFF